The clone carrying this TCR beta chain was picked up a small number of times. Its matching antigen is unknown. This specimen comes from a study of cytomegalovirus exposure and HLA in healthy donors. Turning to the study itself: Earlier sequencing of some 180 million T cells yielded fewer than 140 million unique TCR beta sequences. Study-level points and caveats: Sequencing likely caused a cluster of highly shared sequence variants. Some V segments, including TRBV6-2 and TRBV6-3, were excluded as indistinguishable. In an earlier analysis, in 540 or so donors, most V segments appeared productive either ~87% or ~30% of the time.

The primer mix had 60 Vbeta and 13 Jbeta primers. Clones were sequenced by immunoSEQ multiplex PCR, and TCRdb holds only the in-frame ones, with some missing. The data contain 150,000 or so clones, approximately 77% of them singletons. The junction had 4 bases not matched to a gene; V was cut back by 5 bases and J by 0 bases. The CDR3 totals 15 residues. Germline V gives CDR1 LNHDA, CDR2 SQIVND (reference sequence). The chain is built from TRBV19 and TRBJ2-3, with 8 nucleotides matching TRBD2. The sample consisted of PBMCs. The TCR comes from a male donor in good health and CMV-seronegative. CDR3 coding DNA: TGTGCCAGTAGTTCCAGCGGGAGTAGCACAGATACGCAGTATTTT. Protein: CASSSSGSSTDTQYF.